This TCR beta chain appears in the sequencing data of a study of CXCR3-negative and CXCR3-positive naive CD8 T cells. Study-level points and caveats: The TRB CDR3s that CXCR3-positive naive cells carried were more hydrophobic than those of CXCR3-negative naive cells.

All CD8+ T cell subsets were sorted in triplicate at fewer than 350,000 cells each. The CDR3 runs 16 residues. CDR1 and CDR2 (germline): MNHEY, SVGAGI. With respect to this clonotype: Its specificity is unknown.

Preparation of TRB cDNA libraries relied on 5' RACE carrying UMI labels. Using the 5' RACE reads, TCRdb records one entry per CDR3 protein without DNA. Its listing shows roughly 93,000 distinct CDR3 sequences. Sequences were obtained from naive CXCR3+ CD8+ T cells from blood. Subset described: CD45RO-CCR7+CD27+CD95- naive CD8+ T cells expressing CXCR3 (TNR3+). The TCR comes from a human donor in good health. Some clones in this sample may be carry-over from other donors' samples. V is TRBV6-5 and J is TRBJ2-1; the D call of TRBD1 rests on TCRdb alone, since no DNA is present to check it. The CDR3 spells CASSRDGASSYNEQFF.